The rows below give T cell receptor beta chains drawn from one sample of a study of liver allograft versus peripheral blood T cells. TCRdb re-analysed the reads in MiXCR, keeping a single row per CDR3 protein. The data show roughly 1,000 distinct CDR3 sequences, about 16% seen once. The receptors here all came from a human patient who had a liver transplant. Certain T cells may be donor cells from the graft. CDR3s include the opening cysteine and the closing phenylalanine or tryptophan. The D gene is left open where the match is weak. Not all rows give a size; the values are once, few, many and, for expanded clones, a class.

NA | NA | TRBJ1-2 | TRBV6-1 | CASSDGDISWAYGYTF | TGTGCCAGCAGTGACGGGGACATATCCTGGGCCTATGGCTACACCTTC
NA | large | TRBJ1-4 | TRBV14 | CASSPLANEKLFF | TGTGCCAGCTCCCCACTGGCTAATGAAAAACTGTTTTTT
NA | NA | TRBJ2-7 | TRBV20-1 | CSAGPGSPYEQYF | TGCAGTGCTGGACCCGGTTCACCCTACGAGCAGTACTTC
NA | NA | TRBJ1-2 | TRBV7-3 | CASSPPGGNGYTF | TGTGCCAGCAGCCCCCCGGGGGGCAACGGCTACACCTTC
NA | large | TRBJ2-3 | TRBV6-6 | CASSWGLLTDTQYF | TGTGCCAGCAGTTGGGGACTCCTCACAGATACGCAGTATTTT
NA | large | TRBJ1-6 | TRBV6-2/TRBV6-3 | CASSYDGRRSPLHF | TGTGCCAGCAGTTACGACGGCAGAAGGTCACCCCTCCACTTT
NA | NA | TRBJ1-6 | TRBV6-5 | CASSDRRGSPLHF | TGTGCCAGCAGTGACCGGCGGGGGTCACCCCTCCACTTT
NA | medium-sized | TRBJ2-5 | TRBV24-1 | CATSDLHSETQYF | TGTGCCACCAGTGATTTGCATTCTGAGACCCAGTACTTC
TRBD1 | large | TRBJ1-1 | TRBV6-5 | CASRPRTGKGTEAFF | TGTGCCAGCAGGCCCCGGACAGGGAAGGGGACTGAAGCTTTCTTT
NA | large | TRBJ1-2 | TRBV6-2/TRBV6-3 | CASRPRLSPYTF | TGTGCCAGCAGACCCCGGTTGTCCCCCTACACCTTC